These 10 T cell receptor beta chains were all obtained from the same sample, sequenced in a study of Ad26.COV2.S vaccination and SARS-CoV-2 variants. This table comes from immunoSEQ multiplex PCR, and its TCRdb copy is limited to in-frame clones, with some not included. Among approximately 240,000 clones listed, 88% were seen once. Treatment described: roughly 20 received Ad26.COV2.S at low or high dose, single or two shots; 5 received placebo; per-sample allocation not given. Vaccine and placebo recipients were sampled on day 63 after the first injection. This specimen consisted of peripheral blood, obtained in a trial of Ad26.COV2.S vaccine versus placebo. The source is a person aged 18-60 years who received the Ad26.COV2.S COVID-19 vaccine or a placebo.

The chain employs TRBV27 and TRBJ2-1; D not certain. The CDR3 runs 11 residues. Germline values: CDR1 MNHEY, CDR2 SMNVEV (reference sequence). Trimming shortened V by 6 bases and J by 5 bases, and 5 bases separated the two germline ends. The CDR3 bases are TGTGCCAGCAGCCTCAACAATGAGCAGTTCTTC. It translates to CASSLNNEQFF.

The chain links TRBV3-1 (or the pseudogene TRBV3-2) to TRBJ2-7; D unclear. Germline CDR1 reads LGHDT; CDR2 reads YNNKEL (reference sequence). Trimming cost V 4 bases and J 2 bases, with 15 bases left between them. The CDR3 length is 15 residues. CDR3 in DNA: TGTGCCAGCAGCCCCCGCCCGGCCGTCGCCTACGAGCAGTACTTC. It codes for CASSPRPAVAYEQYF.

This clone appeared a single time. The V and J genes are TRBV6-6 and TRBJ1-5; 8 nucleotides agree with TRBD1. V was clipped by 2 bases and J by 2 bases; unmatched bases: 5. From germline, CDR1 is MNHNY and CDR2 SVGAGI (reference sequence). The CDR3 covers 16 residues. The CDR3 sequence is CASSYPQGVGNQPQHF. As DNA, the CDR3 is TGTGCCAGCAGTTACCCACAGGGGGTAGGCAATCAGCCCCAGCATTTT.

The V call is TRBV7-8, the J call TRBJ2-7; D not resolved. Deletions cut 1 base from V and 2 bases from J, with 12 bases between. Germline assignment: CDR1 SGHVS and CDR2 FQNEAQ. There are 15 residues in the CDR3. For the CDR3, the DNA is TGTGCCAGCAGCTTAGAGAGAGACTTAACCTACGAGCAGTACTTC. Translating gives CASSLERDLTYEQYF.

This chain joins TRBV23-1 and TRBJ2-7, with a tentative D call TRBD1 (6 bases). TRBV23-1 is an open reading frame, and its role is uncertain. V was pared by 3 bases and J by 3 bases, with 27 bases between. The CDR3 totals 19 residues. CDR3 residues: CASSHHRVSSLSGIYEQYF. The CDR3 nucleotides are TGCGCCAGCAGTCATCACAGGGTCTCTTCTTTGTCCGGGATCTACGAGCAGTACTTC.

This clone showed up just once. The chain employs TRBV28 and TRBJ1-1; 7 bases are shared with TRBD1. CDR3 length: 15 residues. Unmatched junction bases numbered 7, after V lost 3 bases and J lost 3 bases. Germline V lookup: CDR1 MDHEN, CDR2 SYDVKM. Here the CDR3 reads CASSLGDSFHTEAFF. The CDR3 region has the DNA TGTGCCAGCAGTTTGGGGGACAGCTTTCACACTGAAGCTTTCTTT.

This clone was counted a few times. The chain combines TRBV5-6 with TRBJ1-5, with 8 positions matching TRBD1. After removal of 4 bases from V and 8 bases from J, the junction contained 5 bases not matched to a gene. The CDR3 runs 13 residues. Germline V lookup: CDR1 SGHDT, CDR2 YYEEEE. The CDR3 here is CASSKTGVKPQHF. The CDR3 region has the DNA TGTGCCAGCAGCAAGACAGGGGTTAAGCCCCAGCATTTT.

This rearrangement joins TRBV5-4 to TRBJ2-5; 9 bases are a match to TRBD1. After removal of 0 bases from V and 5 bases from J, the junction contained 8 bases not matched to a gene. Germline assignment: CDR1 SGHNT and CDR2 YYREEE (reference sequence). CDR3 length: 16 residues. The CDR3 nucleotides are TGTGCCAGCAGCTTGGAGGGGACAGGGCCGATGGAGACCCAGTACTTC. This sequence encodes CASSLEGTGPMETQYF.

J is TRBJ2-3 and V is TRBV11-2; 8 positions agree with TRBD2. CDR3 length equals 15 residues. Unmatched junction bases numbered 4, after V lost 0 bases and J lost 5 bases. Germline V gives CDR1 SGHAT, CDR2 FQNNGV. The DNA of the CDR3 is TGTGCCAGCAGCTTAGACGGGAGGGCGGGAGATACGCAGTATTTT. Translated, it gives CASSLDGRAGDTQYF.

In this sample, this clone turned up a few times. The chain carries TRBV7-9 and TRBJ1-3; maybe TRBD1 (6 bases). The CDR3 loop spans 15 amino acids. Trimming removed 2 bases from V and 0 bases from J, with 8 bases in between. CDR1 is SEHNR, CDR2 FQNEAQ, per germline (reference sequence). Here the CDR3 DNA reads TGTGCCAGCAGCTTAAGGGACAACTCTGGAAACACCATATATTTT. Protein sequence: CASSLRDNSGNTIYF.